This TCR beta chain originates from a study of vaccination and CD4 T cells after COVID-19. In the study overall: Drawing of post-COVID samples took place a median about 97 days after diagnosis (range 35 to 161). Study results and limitations: Only after vaccination were a median roughly 86% of convalescents' reactive clones seen.

Once obtained from cultured CD4+ T cells, the DNA was sequenced using the Oncomine TCR Beta short-read assay. TCRdb re-analysed the PCR reads in MiXCR, keeping a single row per CDR3 protein. The sample contains under 20,000 distinct CDR3 sequences, around 50% of which appear only once. As regards this clonotype: The antigen is not known.

The treatment was: roughly 10-day PBMC culture with coronavirus spike peptide pools or control peptides (ViraFEST assay). Culture conditions combined fewer than 2.5 million PBMCs per well with 9.5 to 10 IU/ml IL-2 and about 10 ug/ml peptide pools. This CDR3 is built from 19 residues. The rearrangement links TRBV21-1 to TRBJ1-2; TRBD1, the D gene given by the table, was not confirmed from the DNA. TRBV21-1 is recorded as a pseudogene. The sample comprised CD4+ T cells from blood, cultured in vitro. The sequence derives from a human donor who had recovered from COVID-19. The CDR3 DNA reads as TGTGCCAGCAGCAAACCTGGTAGGGGACAGGGACCCACTACCTATGGCTACACCTTC. Its translation: CASSKPGRGQGPTTYGYTF.